This entry features one TCR beta chain sequence. This sample was included in a study of blood T cell repertoires in COVID-19. Overall study: There were acute and convalescent COVID-19 samples, and they came from the United States, Italy and Spain. In each case, the material was cDNA or gDNA derived from T cells, B-cell-depleted T cells, or PBMCs.

How the authors handled the data: Reference gene primers were amplified, and this amplification served to estimate nucleated cell counts. Some clones are missing from TCRdb's copy, which holds only in-frame ones; the method was immunoSEQ multiplex PCR. From that table come the V and J calls and clone size; the DNA was used to work out D and trimming. In the table there are roughly 84,000 clones, 60% to 80% of which are singletons. The CDR3 loop spans 12 amino acids. V lost 3 bases and J lost 6, with 9 bases in between. CDR1 and CDR2 (germline): SEHNR, FQNEAQ (reference sequence). Sequenced: peripheral blood. The TCR was taken from a man aged 55-75 years with COVID-19, enrolled during active disease. V and J are TRBV7-9 and TRBJ2-7, with D tentatively TRBD2 (6 bases). The CDR3 spells CASSFSGSEQYF. The CDR3 coding sequence is TGTGCCAGCAGCTTCAGCGGGTCCGAGCAGTACTTC.